These 7 T cell receptor beta chains share one sample of origin, sequenced in a study of T cell responses to AZD1222 COVID-19 vaccine (dated by TCRdb to 2020 to 2022). This sample's time point label indicates: baseline before first vaccination. The library relied on the immunoSEQ multiplex PCR assay. In its TCRdb copy, this immuneACCESS table keeps in-frame sequences only and misses some clones. Where compared with another copy, unresolved V genes explain less than half of these, and the others have no known cause. The sample table contains 130,000 or so clones; only one count was recorded for roughly 90% of them. About 3% of the sample is taken by the ten largest. Sequenced material: peripheral blood, taken on day 0 of AZD1222 vaccination. These TCRs come from an adult in good health.

V usage is TRBV13 and J usage is TRBJ1-2, with 7 bases fitting TRBD1. The germline CDR1 and CDR2 sequences are PRHDT and FYEKMQ (reference sequence). The ends lost 3 bases at V and 2 bases at J; junction bases unmatched: 0. The CDR3 consists of 13 residues. The CDR3 sequence is CASSLTGNYGYTF. The CDR3 nucleotides read TGTGCCAGCAGCTTGACAGGGAACTATGGCTACACCTTC.

The V gene is TRBV21-1, the J gene TRBJ2-7; the tabulated D call, TRBD1, remains unverified against the DNA. TRBV21-1 represents a pseudogene. The CDR3 runs to 19 residues. Written as DNA, the CDR3 is TGTGCCAGCAGCAAAGTGAGCCAAACCGGGACACCTGCCTCCTACGAGCAGTACTTC. Its protein is CASSKVSQTGTPASYEQYF.

V and J are TRBV6-5 and TRBJ1-1, with D unresolved. CDR1 is MNHEY, CDR2 SVGAGI, per germline. This CDR3 is built from 12 residues. Trimming stripped 0 bases from V and 8 bases from J, with 7 bases between. The CDR3 sequence is CASSYSDREAFF. For the CDR3, the DNA is TGTGCCAGCAGTTACTCAGATCGAGAAGCTTTCTTT.

The rearrangement joins TRBV5-1 to TRBJ1-1, with D perhaps matching TRBD1 (6 bases). CDR1 is SGHRS, CDR2 YFSETQ, per germline. The V end was cut by 1 base, the J end by 4 bases, with 11 bases between. CDR3 length: 14 residues. In nucleotides, the CDR3 is TGCGCCAGCAGCTTGTCTCGGGGGGCCACTGAAGCTTTCTTT. It codes for CASSLSRGATEAFF.

The chain has TRBV6-5 and TRBJ2-7; TRBD1 matches 9 bases. V trimming: 6 bases; J trimming: 2 bases; junction bases outside the gene matches: 8. Looked up from germline, CDR1 is MNHEY and CDR2 is SVGAGI. The CDR3 contains 15 residues. Here the CDR3 reads CASSDWTGEPYEQYF. The CDR3 coding sequence is TGTGCCAGCAGCGACTGGACAGGGGAACCCTACGAGCAGTACTTC.

The chain uses TRBV28 and TRBJ2-2, with 12 bases lining up with TRBD2. V lost 2 bases to trimming and J lost 5 bases; unmatched junction nucleotides: 15. CDR1 MDHEN and CDR2 SYDVKM come from the germline V gene. The CDR3 is 20 amino acids. CDR3 nucleotides: TGTGCCAGCAGTTTAATCTGGGATGCTAGCGGGAGGGTTAGGACCGGGGAGCTGTTTTTT. Translating it yields CASSLIWDASGRVRTGELFF.

The V and J genes are TRBV18 and TRBJ1-1; 7 bases map to TRBD1. The CDR3 runs 15 residues. From germline, CDR1 is KGHSH and CDR2 LQKENI. J was trimmed by 3 bases and V by 4 bases; bases with no gene match: 8. The DNA of the CDR3 is TGTGCCAGCTCACGGGCGACAGGGCCGGACACTGAAGCTTTCTTT. As protein: CASSRATGPDTEAFF.